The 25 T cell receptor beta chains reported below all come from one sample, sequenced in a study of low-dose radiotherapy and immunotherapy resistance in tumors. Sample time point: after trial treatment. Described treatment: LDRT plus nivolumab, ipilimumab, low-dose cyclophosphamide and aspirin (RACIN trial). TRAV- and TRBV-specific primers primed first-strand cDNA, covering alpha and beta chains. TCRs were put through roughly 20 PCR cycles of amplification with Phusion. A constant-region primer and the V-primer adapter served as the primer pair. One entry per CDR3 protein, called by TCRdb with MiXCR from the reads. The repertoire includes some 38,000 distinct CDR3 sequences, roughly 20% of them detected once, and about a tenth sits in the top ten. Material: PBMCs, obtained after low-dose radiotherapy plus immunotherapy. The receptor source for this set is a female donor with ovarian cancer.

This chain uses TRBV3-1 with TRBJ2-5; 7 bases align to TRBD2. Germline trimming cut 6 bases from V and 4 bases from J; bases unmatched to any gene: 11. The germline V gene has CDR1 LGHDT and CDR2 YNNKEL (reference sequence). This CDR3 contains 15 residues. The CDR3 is CASRPLTSVGETQYF. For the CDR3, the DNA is TGTGCCAGCAGGCCTCTTACTAGCGTCGGAGAGACCCAGTACTTC.

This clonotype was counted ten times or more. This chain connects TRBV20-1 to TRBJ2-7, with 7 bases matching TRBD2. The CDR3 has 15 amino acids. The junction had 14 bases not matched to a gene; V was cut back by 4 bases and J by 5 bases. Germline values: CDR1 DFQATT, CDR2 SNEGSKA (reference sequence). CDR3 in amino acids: CSAIIPRHAGDEQYF. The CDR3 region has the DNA TGCAGTGCTATTATCCCAAGACACGCGGGAGACGAGCAGTACTTC.

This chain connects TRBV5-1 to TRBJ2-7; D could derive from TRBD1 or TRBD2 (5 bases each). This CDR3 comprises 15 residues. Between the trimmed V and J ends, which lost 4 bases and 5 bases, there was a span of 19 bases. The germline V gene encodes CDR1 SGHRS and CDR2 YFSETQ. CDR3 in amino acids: CASSVRGTGMNEQYF. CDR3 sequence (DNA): TGCGCCAGCAGCGTCCGGGGTACAGGTATGAACGAGCAGTACTTC. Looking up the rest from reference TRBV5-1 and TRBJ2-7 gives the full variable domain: KAGVTQTPRYLIKTRGQQVTLSCSPISGHRSVSWYQQTPGQGLQFLFEYFSETQRNKGNFPGRFSGRQFSNSRSEMNVSTLELGDSALYLCASSVRGTGMNEQYFGPGTRLTVT.

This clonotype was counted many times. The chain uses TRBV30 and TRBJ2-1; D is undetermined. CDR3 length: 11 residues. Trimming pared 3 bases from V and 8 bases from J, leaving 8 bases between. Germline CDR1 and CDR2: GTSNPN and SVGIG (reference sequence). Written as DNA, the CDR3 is TGTGCCTGGAGCGGAAAAGATGAGCAGTTCTTC. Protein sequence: CAWSGKDEQFF.

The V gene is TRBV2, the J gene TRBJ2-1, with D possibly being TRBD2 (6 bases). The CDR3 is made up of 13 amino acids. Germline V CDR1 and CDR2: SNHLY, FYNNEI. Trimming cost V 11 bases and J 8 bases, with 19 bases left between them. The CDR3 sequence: CAQRVQGEYEQFF. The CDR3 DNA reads TGTGCCCAGCGGGTGCAGGGTGAATATGAGCAGTTCTTC. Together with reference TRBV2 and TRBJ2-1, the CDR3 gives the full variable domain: EPEVTQTPSHQVTQMGQEVILRCVPISNHLYFYWYRQILGQKVEFLVSFYNNEISEKSEIFDDQFSVERPDGSNFTLKIRSTKLEDSAMYFCAQRVQGEYEQFFGPGTRLTVL.

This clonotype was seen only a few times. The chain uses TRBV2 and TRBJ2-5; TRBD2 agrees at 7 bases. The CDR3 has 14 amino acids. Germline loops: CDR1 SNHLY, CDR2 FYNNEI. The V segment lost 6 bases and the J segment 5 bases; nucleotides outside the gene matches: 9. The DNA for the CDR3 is TGTGCCAGCAGGATTCTAGCGGCCCGGGAGACCCAGTACTTC. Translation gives CASRILAARETQYF.

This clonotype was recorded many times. The chain's CDR3 is CASSLGRGWGEQYF. The CDR3 DNA reads TGTGCCAGCAGCTTAGGCCGGGGATGGGGCGAGCAGTACTTC. This chain joins TRBV7-2 and TRBJ2-7, with D possibly TRBD2 on 5 matching bases. V lost 1 base to trimming and J lost 6 bases, with 13 bases between them. Germline-derived CDR1 and CDR2 are SGHTA and FQGNSA. CDR3 length equals 14 residues.

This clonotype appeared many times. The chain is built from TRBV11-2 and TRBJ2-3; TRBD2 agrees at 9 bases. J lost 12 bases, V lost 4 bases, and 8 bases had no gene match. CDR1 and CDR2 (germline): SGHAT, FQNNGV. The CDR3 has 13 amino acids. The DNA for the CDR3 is TGTGCCAGCAGCTCCTCCCAAGCGGGGGGCCAGTATTTT. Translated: CASSSSQAGGQYF.

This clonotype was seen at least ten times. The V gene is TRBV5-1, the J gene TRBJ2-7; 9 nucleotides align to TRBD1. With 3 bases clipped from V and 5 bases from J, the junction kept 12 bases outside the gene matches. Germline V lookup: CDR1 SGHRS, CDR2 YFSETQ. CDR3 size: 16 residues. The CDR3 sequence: CASSWGDRENRDEQYF. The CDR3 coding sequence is TGCGCCAGCAGCTGGGGGGACAGGGAAAATCGGGACGAGCAGTACTTC.

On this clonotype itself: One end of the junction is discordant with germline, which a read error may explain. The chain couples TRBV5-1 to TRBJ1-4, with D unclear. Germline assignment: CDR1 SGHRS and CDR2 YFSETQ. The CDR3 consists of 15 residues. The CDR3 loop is CANSSQPRANEKLFF. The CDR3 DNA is TGCGCCAACAGCTCTCAGCCACGGGCTAATGAAAAACTGTTTTTT.

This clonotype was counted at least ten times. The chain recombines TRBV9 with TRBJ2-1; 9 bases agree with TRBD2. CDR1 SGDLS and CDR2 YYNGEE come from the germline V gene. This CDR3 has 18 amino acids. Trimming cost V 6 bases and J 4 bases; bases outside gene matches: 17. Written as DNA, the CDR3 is TGTGCCAGCAACCCGGGGCGGGGGGGCGGTTCGAGTTACAATGAGCAGTTCTTC. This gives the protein CASNPGRGGGSSYNEQFF.

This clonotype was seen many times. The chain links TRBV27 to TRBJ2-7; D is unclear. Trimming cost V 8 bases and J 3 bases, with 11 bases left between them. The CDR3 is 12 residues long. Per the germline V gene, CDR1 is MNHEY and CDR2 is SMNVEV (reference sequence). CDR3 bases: TGTGCCAGCGGCCTGGGCGGCTACGAGCAGTACTTC. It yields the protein CASGLGGYEQYF.

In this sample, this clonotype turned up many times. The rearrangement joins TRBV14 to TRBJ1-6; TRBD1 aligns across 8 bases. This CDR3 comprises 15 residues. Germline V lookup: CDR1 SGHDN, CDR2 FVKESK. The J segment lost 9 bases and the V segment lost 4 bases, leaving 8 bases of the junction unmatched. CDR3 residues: CASSPFGQGGSPLHF. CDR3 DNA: TGTGCCAGCAGCCCATTCGGACAGGGAGGTTCACCCCTCCACTTT.

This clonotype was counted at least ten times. CDR3 coding DNA: TGTGCCAGCAGCCCAGCCCCCGGGGGCACTGAAGCTTTCTTT. This codes for CASSPAPGGTEAFF. This chain uses TRBV11-3 with TRBJ1-1; perhaps TRBD1 as D (5 bases). The V gene's germline CDR1 is SGHNT and CDR2 YENEEA. Trimming stripped 5 bases from V and 4 bases from J, with 14 bases between. This CDR3 is 14 amino acids long.

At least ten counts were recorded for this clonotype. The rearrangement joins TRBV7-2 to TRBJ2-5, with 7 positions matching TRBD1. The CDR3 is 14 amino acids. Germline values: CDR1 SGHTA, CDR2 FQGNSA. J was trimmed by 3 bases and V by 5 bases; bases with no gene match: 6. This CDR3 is CASSRDSFKETQYF. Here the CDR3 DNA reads TGTGCCAGCAGCCGGGACAGCTTCAAAGAGACCCAGTACTTC.

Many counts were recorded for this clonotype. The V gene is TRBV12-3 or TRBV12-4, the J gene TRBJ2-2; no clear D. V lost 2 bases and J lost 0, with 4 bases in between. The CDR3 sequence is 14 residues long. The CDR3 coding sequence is TGTGCCAGCAGTTTACGGCCGAACACCGGGGAGCTGTTTTTT. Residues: CASSLRPNTGELFF.

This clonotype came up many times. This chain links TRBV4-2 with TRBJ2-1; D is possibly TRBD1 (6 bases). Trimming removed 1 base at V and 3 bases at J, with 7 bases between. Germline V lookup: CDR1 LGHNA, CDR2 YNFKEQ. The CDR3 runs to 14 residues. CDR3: CASSQADSYNEQFF. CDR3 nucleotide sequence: TGTGCCAGCAGCCAAGCGGACAGCTACAATGAGCAGTTCTTC.

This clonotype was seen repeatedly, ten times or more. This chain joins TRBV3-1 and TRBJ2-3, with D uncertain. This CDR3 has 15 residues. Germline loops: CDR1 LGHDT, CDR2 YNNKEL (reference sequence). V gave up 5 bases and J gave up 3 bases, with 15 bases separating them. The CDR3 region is CASSFGAALTDTQYF. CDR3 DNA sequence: TGTGCCAGCAGCTTTGGAGCAGCCCTGACAGATACGCAGTATTTT.

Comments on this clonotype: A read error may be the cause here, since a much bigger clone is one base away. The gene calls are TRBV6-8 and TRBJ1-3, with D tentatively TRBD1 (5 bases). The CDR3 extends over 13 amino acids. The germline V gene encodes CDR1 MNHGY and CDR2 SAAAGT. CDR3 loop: CVAGRRQGNTIYF. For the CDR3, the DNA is TGTGTCGCCGGCCGGAGACAGGGAAACACCATATATTTT.

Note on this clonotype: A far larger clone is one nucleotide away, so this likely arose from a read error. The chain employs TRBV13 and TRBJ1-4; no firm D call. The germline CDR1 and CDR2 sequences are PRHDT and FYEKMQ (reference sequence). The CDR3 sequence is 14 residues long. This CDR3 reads CASTRSSTNENLFF. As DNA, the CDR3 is TGTGCCAGCACCCGCAGTTCAACTAATGAAAATCTGTTTTTT.

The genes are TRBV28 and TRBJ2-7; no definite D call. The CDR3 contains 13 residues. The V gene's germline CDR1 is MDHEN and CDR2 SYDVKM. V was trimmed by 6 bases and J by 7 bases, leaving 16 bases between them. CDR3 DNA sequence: TGTGCCAGCAGGGGCCCCTGGTTTGGGGAGCAGTACTTC. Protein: CASRGPWFGEQYF.

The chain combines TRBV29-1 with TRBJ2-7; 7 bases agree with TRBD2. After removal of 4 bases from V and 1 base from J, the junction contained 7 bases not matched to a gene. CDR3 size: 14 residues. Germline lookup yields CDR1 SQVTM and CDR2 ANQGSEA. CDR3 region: CSVGGGSVSYEQYF. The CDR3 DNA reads TGCAGCGTTGGGGGCGGGAGCGTTTCCTACGAGCAGTACTTC.

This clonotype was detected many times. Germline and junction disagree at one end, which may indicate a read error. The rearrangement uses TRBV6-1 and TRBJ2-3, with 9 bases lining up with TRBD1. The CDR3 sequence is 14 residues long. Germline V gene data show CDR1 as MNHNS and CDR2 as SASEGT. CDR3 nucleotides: TGTGCCAGCCGTGAACAGGGGGCCACAGATACGCAGTATTTT. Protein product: CASREQGATDTQYF.

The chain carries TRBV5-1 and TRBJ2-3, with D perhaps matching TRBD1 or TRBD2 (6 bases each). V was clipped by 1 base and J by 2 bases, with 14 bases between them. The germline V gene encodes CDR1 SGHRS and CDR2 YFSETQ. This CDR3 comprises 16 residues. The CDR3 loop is CASSLTGRLNTDTQYF. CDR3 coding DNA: TGCGCCAGCAGCTTGACAGGGAGGCTAAACACAGATACGCAGTATTTT.

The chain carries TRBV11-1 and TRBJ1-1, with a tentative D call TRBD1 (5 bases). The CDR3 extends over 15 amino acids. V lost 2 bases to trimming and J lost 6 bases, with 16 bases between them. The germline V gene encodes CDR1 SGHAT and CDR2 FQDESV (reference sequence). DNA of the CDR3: TGTGCCAGCAGCTTAAATTTGGGGGTGATTGCTGAAGCTTTCTTT. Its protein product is CASSLNLGVIAEAFF.